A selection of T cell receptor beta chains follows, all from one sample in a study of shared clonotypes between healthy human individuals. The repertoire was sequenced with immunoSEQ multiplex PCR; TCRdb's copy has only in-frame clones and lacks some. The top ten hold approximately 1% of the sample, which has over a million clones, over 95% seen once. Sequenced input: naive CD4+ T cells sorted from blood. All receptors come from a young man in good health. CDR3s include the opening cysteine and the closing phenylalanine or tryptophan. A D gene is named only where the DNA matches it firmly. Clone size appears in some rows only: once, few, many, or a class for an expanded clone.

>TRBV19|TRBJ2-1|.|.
TGTGCCAGTAGCAAGGGCCCACAGCAGTTCTTC
CASSKGPQQFF
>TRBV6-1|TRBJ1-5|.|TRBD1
TGTGCCAGTTCCTCGCGGGACAGGAGTTATCAGCCCCAGCATTTT
CASSSRDRSYQPQHF
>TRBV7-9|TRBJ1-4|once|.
TGTGCCAGCAGCTTACCGGACATCGAAAAACTGTTTTTT
CASSLPDIEKLFF
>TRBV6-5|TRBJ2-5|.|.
TGTGCCAGCAGTTACTCGATCTGGAACCAAGAGACCCAGTACTTC
CASSYSIWNQETQYF
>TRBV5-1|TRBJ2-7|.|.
TGCGCCAGCAGCTTGGGACAGGTTGACGAGCAGTACTTC
CASSLGQVDEQYF
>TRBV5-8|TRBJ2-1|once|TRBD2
TGTGCCAGCAGCTTGGCGGGACTAGCACTCTACAATGAGCAGTTCTTC
CASSLAGLALYNEQFF
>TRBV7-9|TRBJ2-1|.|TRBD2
TGTGCCAGCAGCTTAGGGGGGTTAGCGGGGCGCTACAATGAGCAGTTCTTC
CASSLGGLAGRYNEQFF
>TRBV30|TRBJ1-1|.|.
TGTGCCTGGAGTGTGCTGCTGAGTGACACTGAAGCTTTCTTT
CAWSVLLSDTEAFF
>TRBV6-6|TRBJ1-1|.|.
TGTGCCAGCAGTTTGACACCAAACACTGAAGCTTTCTTT
CASSLTPNTEAFF
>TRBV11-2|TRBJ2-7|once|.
TGTGCCAGCAGCTTAAACGAAAACTCCTACGAGCAGTACTTC
CASSLNENSYEQYF
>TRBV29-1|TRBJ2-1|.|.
TGCAGCGTTGTCGGCAGATCTTCCAACAATGAGCAGTTCTTC
CSVVGRSSNNEQFF
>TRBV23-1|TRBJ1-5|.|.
TGCGCCAGCAGTCAATCAACCCAGCCCCAGCATTTT
CASSQSTQPQHF
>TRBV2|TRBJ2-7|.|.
TGTGCCAGCAGTGGGCCGTTCCCCTACGAGCAGTACTTC
CASSGPFPYEQYF
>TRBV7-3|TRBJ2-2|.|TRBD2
TGTGCCAGCAGCTTAGTCACGGGAGGGGGTACCGGGGAGCTGTTTTTT
CASSLVTGGGTGELFF
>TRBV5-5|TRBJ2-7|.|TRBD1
TGTGCCAGCAGCCCCCCCGGGACAGTAACCTACGAGCAGTACTTC
CASSPPGTVTYEQYF
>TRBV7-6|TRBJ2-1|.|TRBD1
TGTGCCAGCAGACAGGGGAGCTCCTACAATGAGCAGTTCTTC
CASRQGSSYNEQFF
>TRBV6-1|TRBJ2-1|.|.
TGTGCCAGCACTCTAATTTCATCAGGGCACAATGAGCAGTTCTTC
CASTLISSGHNEQFF
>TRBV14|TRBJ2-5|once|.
TGTGCCAGCAGCCAAGATCGGGTTTCGGAGACCCAGTACTTC
CASSQDRVSETQYF
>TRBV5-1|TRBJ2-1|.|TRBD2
TGCGCCAGCACCCCAGCGGGAGTTGTCTACAATGAGCAGTTCTTC
CASTPAGVVYNEQFF
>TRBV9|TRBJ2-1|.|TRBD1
TGTGCCAGCAGCCGGGACAGGTGGAGCAATGAGCAGTTCTTC
CASSRDRWSNEQFF
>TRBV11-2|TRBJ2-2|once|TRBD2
TGTGCCAGCAGCCGGGTTGTAGCGGGGAGATTTACCGGGGAGCTGTTTTTT
CASSRVVAGRFTGELFF
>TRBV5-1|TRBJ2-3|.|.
TGCGCCAGCAGCACGGCAGGGGATCGCACAGATACGCAGTATTTT
CASSTAGDRTDTQYF
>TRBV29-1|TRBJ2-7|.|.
TGCAGCGTTTGGAATGGGCCACCCTACGAGCAGTACTTC
CSVWNGPPYEQYF
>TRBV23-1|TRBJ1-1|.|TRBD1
TGCGCCAGCAGTCAACTACAGGGGGACACTGAAGCTTTCTTT
CASSQLQGDTEAFF
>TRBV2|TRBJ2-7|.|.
TGTGCCAGCAGGAATGAGGGGACCTACGAGCAGTACTTC
CASRNEGTYEQYF
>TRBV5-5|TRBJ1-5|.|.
TGTGCCAGCAGCTTGGGACAGGATTATAGCAATCAGCCCCAGCATTTT
CASSLGQDYSNQPQHF
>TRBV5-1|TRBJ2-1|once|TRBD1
TGCGCCAGCAGCTTGGCCTTTGACAGGGTTCTGAATGAGCAGTTCTTC
CASSLAFDRVLNEQFF
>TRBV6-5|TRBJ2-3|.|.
TGTGCCAGCAGTCAGGCTGGCACAGATACGCAGTATTTT
CASSQAGTDTQYF
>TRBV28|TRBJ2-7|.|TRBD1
TGTGCCAGCAGTCCCGGGACAGGGTACCACGAGCAGTACTTC
CASSPGTGYHEQYF
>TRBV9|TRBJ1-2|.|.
TGTGCCAGCAGCGTAGTAGAGGGATATGGCTACACCTTC
CASSVVEGYGYTF
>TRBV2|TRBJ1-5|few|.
TGTGCCAGCAGGTATAGCAATCAGCCCCAGCATTTT
CASRYSNQPQHF
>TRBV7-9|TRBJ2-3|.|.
TGTGCCAGCAGCCCCGACACGCAGTATTTT
CASSPDTQYF
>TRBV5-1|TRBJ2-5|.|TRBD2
TGCGCCAGCAGCTTGGGCAGCGGGGGAGAAGAGACCCAGTACTTC
CASSLGSGGEETQYF